Shown below are 4 T cell receptor beta chains from a single sample sequenced in a study of blood T cells in healthy people across ages. The use of a sample-barcoded 5' primer and a J-beta primer mix characterized a second PCR of roughly 6 to 11 cycles. TCRdb called the 5' RACE reads again in MiXCR, with one record for every CDR3 protein. The sample has about 1.6 million distinct CDR3 sequences, roughly 32% seen once. The specimen sequenced was blood. All receptors derive from a woman in her twenties or thirties in good health.

The J gene is TRBJ2-7, the V gene TRBV5-4; 7 bases match TRBD1. J lost 9 bases, V lost 0 bases, and 6 bases had no gene match. Per the germline V gene, CDR1 is SGHNT and CDR2 is YYREEE (reference sequence). CDR3 size: 13 residues. The CDR3 coding sequence is TGTGCCAGCAGCTTGGGAGACAGGGTGATGCAGTACTTC. This codes for CASSLGDRVMQYF.

This chain joins TRBV28 and TRBJ2-7; 9 bases map to TRBD1. CDR1 and CDR2 (germline): MDHEN, SYDVKM. J lost 0 bases, V lost 7 bases, and 7 bases had no gene match. The CDR3 runs to 15 residues. The CDR3 region is CASTTPGQGSYEQYF. As DNA, the CDR3 is TGTGCCAGCACCACGCCGGGACAGGGCTCCTACGAGCAGTACTTC.

A few counts support this clonotype. The chain couples TRBV10-2 to TRBJ1-2; 8 bases match TRBD1. With V trimmed by 2 bases and J by 3 bases, 17 bases remained unmatched. The CDR3 loop spans 19 amino acids. CDR1 WSHSY and CDR2 SAAADI come from the germline V gene. The CDR3 region has the DNA TGCGCCAGCAGTGAGCGGGTGGTGCCAGGGGGCTATCTGGACTATGGCTACACCTTC. Translation gives CASSERVVPGGYLDYGYTF.

The chain combines TRBV24-1 with TRBJ1-1; possibly TRBD1 for D (5 bases). Trimming removed 3 bases at V and 0 bases at J, with 13 bases between. The CDR3 consists of 16 residues. CDR1 and CDR2 (germline): KGHDR, SFDVKD. The CDR3 nucleotides read TGTGCCACCAGTGATGCCCGGACACGGATGAACACTGAAGCTTTCTTT. Encoded protein: CATSDARTRMNTEAFF.